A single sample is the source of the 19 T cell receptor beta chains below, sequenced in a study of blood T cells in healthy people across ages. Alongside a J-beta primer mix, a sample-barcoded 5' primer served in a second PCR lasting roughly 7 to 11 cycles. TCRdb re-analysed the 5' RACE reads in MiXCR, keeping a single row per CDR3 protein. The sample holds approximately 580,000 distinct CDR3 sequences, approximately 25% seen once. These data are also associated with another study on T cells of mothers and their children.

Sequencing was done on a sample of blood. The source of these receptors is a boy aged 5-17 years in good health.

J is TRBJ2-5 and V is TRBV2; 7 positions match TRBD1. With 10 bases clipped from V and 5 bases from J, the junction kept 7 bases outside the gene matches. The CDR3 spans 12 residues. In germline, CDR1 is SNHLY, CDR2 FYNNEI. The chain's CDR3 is CANGTAEETQYF. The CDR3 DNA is TGTGCCAACGGGACAGCCGAGGAGACCCAGTACTTC.

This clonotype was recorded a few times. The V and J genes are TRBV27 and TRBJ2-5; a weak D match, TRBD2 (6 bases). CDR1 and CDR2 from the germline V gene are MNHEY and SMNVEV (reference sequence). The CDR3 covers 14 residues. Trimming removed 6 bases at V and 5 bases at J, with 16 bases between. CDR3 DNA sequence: TGTGCCAGCAGGACGGGACTGGCAGGGGAGACCCAGTACTTC. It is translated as CASRTGLAGETQYF.

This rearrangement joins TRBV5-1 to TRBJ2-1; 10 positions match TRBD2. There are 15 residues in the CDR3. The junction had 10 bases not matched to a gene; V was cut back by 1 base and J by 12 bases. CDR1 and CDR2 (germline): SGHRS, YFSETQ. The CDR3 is CASSLTSGDRSVQFF. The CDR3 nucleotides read TGCGCCAGCAGCTTGACTAGCGGGGACCGAAGCGTGCAGTTCTTC.

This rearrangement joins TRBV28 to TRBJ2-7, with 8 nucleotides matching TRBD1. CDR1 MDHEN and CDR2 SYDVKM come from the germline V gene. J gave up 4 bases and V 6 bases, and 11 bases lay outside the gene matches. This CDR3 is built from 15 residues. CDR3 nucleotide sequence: TGTGCCAGCAGCCCGTCCTCGACAGGGGCGTACGAGCAGTACTTC. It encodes CASSPSSTGAYEQYF.

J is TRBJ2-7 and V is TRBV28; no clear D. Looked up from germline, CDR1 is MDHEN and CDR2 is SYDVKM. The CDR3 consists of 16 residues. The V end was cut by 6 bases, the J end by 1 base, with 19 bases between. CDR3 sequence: CASRVLGIVGSYEQYF. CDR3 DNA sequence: TGTGCCAGCAGGGTGTTAGGGATAGTAGGGTCCTACGAGCAGTACTTC.

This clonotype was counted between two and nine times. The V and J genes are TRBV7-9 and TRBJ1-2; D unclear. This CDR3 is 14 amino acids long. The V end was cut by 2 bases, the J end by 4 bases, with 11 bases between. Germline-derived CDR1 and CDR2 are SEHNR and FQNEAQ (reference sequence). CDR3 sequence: CASSLTDSIYGYTF. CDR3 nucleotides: TGTGCCAGCAGCTTAACAGATTCTATCTATGGCTACACCTTC. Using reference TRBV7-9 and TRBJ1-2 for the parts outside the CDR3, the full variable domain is DTGVSQNPRHKITKRGQNVTFRCDPISEHNRLYWYRQTLGQGPEFLTYFQNEAQLEKSRLLSDRFSAERPKGSFSTLEIQRTEQGDSAMYLCASSLTDSIYGYTFGSGTRLTVV.

The CDR3 sequence: CASSRISGRRTNEQFF. The CDR3 DNA reads as TGCGCCAGCAGTCGTATTAGCGGGAGACGAACAAATGAGCAGTTCTTC. The V and J genes are TRBV4-3 and TRBJ2-1; 9 positions match TRBD2. The V gene's germline CDR1 is LGHNA and CDR2 YSLEER. V shed 6 bases, J shed 7 bases, and the junction held 13 bases outside the gene matches. CDR3 size: 16 residues.

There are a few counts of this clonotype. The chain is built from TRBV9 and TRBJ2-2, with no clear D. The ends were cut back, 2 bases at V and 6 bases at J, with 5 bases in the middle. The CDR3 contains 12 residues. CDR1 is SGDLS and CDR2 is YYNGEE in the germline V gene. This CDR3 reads CASSVEAGELFF. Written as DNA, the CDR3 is TGTGCCAGCAGCGTTGAGGCCGGGGAGCTGTTTTTT.

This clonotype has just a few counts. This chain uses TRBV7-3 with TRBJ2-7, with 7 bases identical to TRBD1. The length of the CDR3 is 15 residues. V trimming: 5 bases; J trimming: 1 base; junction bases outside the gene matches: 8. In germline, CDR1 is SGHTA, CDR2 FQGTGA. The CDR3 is CASSENRGPSYEQYF. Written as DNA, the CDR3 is TGTGCCAGCAGCGAGAACAGGGGCCCTTCCTACGAGCAGTACTTC. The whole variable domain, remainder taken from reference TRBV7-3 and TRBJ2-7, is GAGVSQTPSNKVTEKGKYVELRCDPISGHTALYWYRQSLGQGPEFLIYFQGTGAADDSGLPNDRFFAVRPEGSVSTLKIQRTERGDSAVYLCASSENRGPSYEQYFGPGTRLTVT.

The CDR3 spells CASSLVGSGRSETQYF. CDR3 nucleotides: TGCGCCAGCAGCTTGGTTGGTAGCGGGAGGTCGGAGACCCAGTACTTC. The rearrangement links TRBV5-1 to TRBJ2-5, with 10 positions matching TRBD2. The CDR3 consists of 16 residues. Germline V lookup: CDR1 SGHRS, CDR2 YFSETQ. The J segment lost 5 bases and the V segment lost 0 bases, leaving 7 bases of the junction unmatched. Using reference TRBV5-1 and TRBJ2-5 for the parts outside the CDR3, the full variable domain is KAGVTQTPRYLIKTRGQQVTLSCSPISGHRSVSWYQQTPGQGLQFLFEYFSETQRNKGNFPGRFSGRQFSNSRSEMNVSTLELGDSALYLCASSLVGSGRSETQYFGPGTRLLVL.

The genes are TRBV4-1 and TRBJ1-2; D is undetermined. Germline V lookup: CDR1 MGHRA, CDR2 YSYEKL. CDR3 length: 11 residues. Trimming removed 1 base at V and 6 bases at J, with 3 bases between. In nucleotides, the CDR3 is TGCGCCAGCAGCCAAGGCGATGGCTACACCTTC. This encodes CASSQGDGYTF.

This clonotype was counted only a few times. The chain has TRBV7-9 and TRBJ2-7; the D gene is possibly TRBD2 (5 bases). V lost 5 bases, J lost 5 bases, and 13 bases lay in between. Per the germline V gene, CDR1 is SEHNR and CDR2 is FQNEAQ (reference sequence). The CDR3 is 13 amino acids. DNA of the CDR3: TGTGCCAGCAGCCCCCCGGGGAAGGACGAGCAGTACTTC. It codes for CASSPPGKDEQYF.

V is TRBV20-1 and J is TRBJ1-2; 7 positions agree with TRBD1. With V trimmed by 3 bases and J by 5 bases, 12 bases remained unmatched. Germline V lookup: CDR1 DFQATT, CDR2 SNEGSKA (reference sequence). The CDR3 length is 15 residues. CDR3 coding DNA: TGCAGTGCTAGGAAAACAGGGGCCGGGGGTTATGGCTACACCTTC. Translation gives CSARKTGAGGYGYTF.

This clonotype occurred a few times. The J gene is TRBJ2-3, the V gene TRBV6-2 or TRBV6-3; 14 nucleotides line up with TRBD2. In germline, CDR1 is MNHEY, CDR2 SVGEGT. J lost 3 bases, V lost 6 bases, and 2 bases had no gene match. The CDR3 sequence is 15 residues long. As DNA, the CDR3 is TGTGCCAGCAGAAGACTAGCGGGGGGGACAGATACGCAGTATTTT. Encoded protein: CASRRLAGGTDTQYF.

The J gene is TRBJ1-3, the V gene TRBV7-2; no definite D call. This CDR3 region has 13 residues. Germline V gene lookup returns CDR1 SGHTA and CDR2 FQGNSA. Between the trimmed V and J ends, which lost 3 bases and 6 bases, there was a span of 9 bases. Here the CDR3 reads CASSLGIPNTIYF. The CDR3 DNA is TGTGCCAGCAGCTTGGGTATCCCAAACACCATATATTTT.

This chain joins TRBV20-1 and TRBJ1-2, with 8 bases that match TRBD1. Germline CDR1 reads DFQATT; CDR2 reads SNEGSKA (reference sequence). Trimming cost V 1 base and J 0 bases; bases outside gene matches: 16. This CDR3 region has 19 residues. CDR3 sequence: CSARVGYGTGNEANYGYTF. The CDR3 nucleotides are TGCAGTGCTAGAGTGGGATATGGGACAGGAAACGAAGCTAACTATGGCTACACCTTC.

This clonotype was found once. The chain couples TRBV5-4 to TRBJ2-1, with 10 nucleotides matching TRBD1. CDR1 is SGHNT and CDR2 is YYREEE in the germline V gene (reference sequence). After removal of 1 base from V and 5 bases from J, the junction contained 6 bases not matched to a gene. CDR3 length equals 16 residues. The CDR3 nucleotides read TGTGCCAGCAGCTTGAGGGGGGGACAGGGGAACAATGAGCAGTTCTTC. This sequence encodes CASSLRGGQGNNEQFF.

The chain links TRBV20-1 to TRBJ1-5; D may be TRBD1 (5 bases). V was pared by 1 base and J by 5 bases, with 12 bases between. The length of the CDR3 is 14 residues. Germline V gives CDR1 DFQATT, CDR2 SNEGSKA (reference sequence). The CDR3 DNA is TGCAGTGCTAGAGGCACAGGCCTAGATCAGCCCCAGCATTTT. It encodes CSARGTGLDQPQHF.

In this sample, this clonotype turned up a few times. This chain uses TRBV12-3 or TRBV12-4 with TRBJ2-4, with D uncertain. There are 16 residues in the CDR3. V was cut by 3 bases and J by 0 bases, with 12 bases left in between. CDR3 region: CASSFVVEIAKNIQYF. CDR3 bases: TGTGCCAGCAGTTTCGTCGTTGAGATAGCCAAAAACATTCAGTACTTC.